Presented here are 27 T cell receptor beta chains from one specimen sequenced in a study of T cells in Graves' hyperthyroidism and ophthalmopathy. Researchers amplified the TCR beta CDR3 regions from RNA transcripts. A set of HTBI primers served as the primers for a first-round RT-PCR of the TCR CDR3. TCRdb ran MiXCR on the multiplex PCR reads and lists one entry per CDR3 protein. Of 75,000 to 100,000 distinct CDR3 sequences in the sample, about 51% were seen once. Sequencing input: blood. Receptors were obtained from a woman in her thirties or forties with Graves' hyperthyroidism.

The chain couples TRBV12-3 or TRBV12-4 to TRBJ2-7, with D maybe TRBD2 (5 bases). The length of the CDR3 is 15 residues. V lost 5 bases, J lost 7 bases, and 21 bases lay in between. In nucleotides, the CDR3 is TGTGCCAGCAGTCCCATTGGCCTTGGGGAGTGGGAGCAGTACTTC. Protein product: CASSPIGLGEWEQYF.

This clonotype was seen at least ten times. The V call is TRBV7-2, the J call TRBJ2-7; no firm D call. Per the germline V gene, CDR1 is SGHTA and CDR2 is FQGNSA. Trimming removed 6 bases at V and 0 bases at J, with 12 bases between. This CDR3 comprises 14 residues. CDR3 bases: TGTGCCAGCAGTTTTAACCAGCACTCCTACGAGCAGTACTTC. Its protein product is CASSFNQHSYEQYF.

Notes on this clonotype: A much larger clone differs by one base, so this may be a read error. The V and J genes are TRBV25-1 and TRBJ2-2, with D possibly matching TRBD2 (5 bases). CDR3 length: 14 residues. Germline CDR1 reads MGHDK; CDR2 reads SYGVNS. The CDR3, as DNA: TGTGCCAGCAGTTTATACTTAGCCACCGGGGTGCTGTTTTTT. Translating gives CASSLYLATGVLFF.

This clonotype has a count of ten or more. V gene TRBV29-1 combines with J gene TRBJ2-7; 8 bases line up with TRBD1. The CDR3 totals 15 residues. Trimming at V came to 0 bases and at J to 4 bases, leaving 8 bases not matched to a gene. Germline lookup yields CDR1 SQVTM and CDR2 ANQGSEA. The CDR3 here is CSVEDLGQGKYEQYF. The CDR3 DNA reads TGCAGCGTTGAAGATCTCGGACAGGGCAAATACGAGCAGTACTTC.

This clonotype has more than one count but fewer than ten. One end of the junction varies from germline; a read error may be responsible. The rearrangement uses TRBV6-5 and TRBJ1-5, with D possibly matching TRBD1 (5 bases). Germline V CDR1 and CDR2: MNHEY, SVGAGI. This CDR3 has 16 residues. The CDR3 sequence: CANSYSLLRVGQPQHF. In nucleotides, the CDR3 is TGTGCCAACAGTTACTCGCTACTCAGGGTTGGTCAGCCCCAGCATTTT.

CDR3 sequence (DNA): TGTGCCAGCAGGGGGACAGGTTACTTC. Amino acids: CASRGTGYF. V and J are TRBV12-3 or TRBV12-4 and TRBJ2-5, with 8 bases aligning to TRBD1. V shed 6 bases, J shed 14 bases, and the junction held 2 bases outside the gene matches. This CDR3 contains 9 residues.

The chain uses TRBV12-3 or TRBV12-4 and TRBJ1-1; D is possibly TRBD1 (5 bases). The CDR3 has 14 residues. Trimming cost V 5 bases and J 0 bases, with 10 bases left between them. CDR3 DNA sequence: TGTGCCAGCAGTGTTCTAGGGGTGAACACTGAAGCTTTCTTT. Encoded protein: CASSVLGVNTEAFF.

This clonotype was counted between two and nine times. CDR3 loop: CASSQDRLSGNTIYF. The DNA of the CDR3 is TGCGCCAGCAGCCAAGACAGACTATCCGGAAACACCATATATTTT. This rearrangement joins TRBV4-1 to TRBJ1-3; D call uncertain. The germline V and J ends were trimmed by 0 bases and 4 bases, with 10 bases remaining between them. This CDR3 is built from 15 residues. Germline CDR1 is MGHRA and CDR2 is YSYEKL.

This clonotype was counted many times. The chain carries TRBV7-2 and TRBJ2-7, with TRBD1 as a possible D gene (6 bases). V was pared by 8 bases and J by 3 bases, with 23 bases between. Germline V lookup: CDR1 SGHTA, CDR2 FQGNSA. This CDR3 has 16 amino acids. The CDR3 nucleotides read TGTGCCAGCTCATCCACCGGGACAAAAGGGGACTACGAGCAGTACTTC. Its translation is CASSSTGTKGDYEQYF.

This clonotype was counted a few times. This chain connects TRBV7-9 to TRBJ1-5; the D is unclear. With 5 bases removed from V and 5 bases from J, the gap between germline ends came to 13 bases. CDR1 is SEHNR, CDR2 FQNEAQ, per germline (reference sequence). The CDR3 spans 14 residues. The CDR3 reads CASSRENEYQPQHF. The CDR3 nucleotides read TGTGCCAGCAGCCGCGAAAACGAATATCAGCCCCAGCATTTT.

This clonotype was counted ten times or more. In DNA, the CDR3 is TGCAGTGTCCGCCTGGTAAAAGAGACCCAGTACTTC. Protein product: CSVRLVKETQYF. The chain carries TRBV20-1 and TRBJ2-5; D gene uncertain. Germline lookup yields CDR1 DFQATT and CDR2 SNEGSKA (reference sequence). The CDR3 sequence is 12 residues long. Trimming removed 7 bases at V and 3 bases at J, with 12 bases between.

The sample holds many counts of this clonotype. The V call is TRBV30, the J call TRBJ2-7; 8 bases are a match to TRBD2. The CDR3 is made up of 13 amino acids. Germline V gene lookup returns CDR1 GTSNPN and CDR2 SVGIG (reference sequence). V shed 2 bases and J 6 bases; nucleotides not matched to a gene: 6. CDR3 region: CAWSSGRGREQYF. DNA of the CDR3: TGTGCCTGGAGTAGCGGGAGAGGACGCGAGCAGTACTTC.

Regarding this clonotype: As the CDR3 is not closed by the conserved phenylalanine or tryptophan, this likely results from a read error. The rearrangement links TRBV7-2 to TRBJ1-3; 7 bases map to TRBD1. V shed 1 base and J 3 bases; nucleotides not matched to a gene: 6. Germline V lookup: CDR1 SGHTA, CDR2 FQGNSA. The CDR3 has 16 residues. This CDR3 is CASSLVGGTVGNTIYS. CDR3 sequence (DNA): TGTGCCAGCAGCTTAGTAGGGGGGACAGTTGGAAACACCATATATTCT.

This clonotype appeared once. V gene TRBV7-2 combines with J gene TRBJ1-4; the D gene is possibly TRBD1 (6 bases). Germline values: CDR1 SGHTA, CDR2 FQGNSA. Trimming pared 3 bases from V and 7 bases from J, leaving 15 bases between. This CDR3 region has 15 residues. CDR3: CASSLGARGSEKLFF. The CDR3 nucleotides are TGTGCCAGCAGCTTGGGGGCCAGAGGAAGTGAAAAACTGTTTTTT.

This clonotype appeared many times. The J gene is TRBJ1-5, the V gene TRBV19; TRBD1 aligns across 7 bases. The CDR3 extends over 15 amino acids. Trimming at V came to 3 bases and at J to 4 bases, leaving 6 bases not matched to a gene. CDR1 and CDR2 (germline): LNHDA, SQIVND (reference sequence). The CDR3: CASSITRDSNQPQHF. In DNA form, the CDR3 reads TGTGCCAGTAGTATCACTCGGGACAGTAATCAGCCCCAGCATTTT.

On this clonotype: The junction does not match germline at one end; this may be a read error. V and J are TRBV6-5 and TRBJ2-6; D tentatively fits TRBD1 or TRBD2 (5 bases each). The germline V gene has CDR1 MNHEY and CDR2 SVGAGI. This CDR3 spans 14 amino acids. The CDR3 region has the DNA TGTGCCAGCAGTTACGGCGCAGGGACGAACACTGAAGCTTTC. Amino acids: CASSYGAGTNTEAF.

This clonotype was detected only once. V usage is TRBV2 and J usage is TRBJ1-6; D perhaps matches TRBD1 (5 bases). Germline CDR1 reads SNHLY; CDR2 reads FYNNEI. The V gene lost 6 bases and the J gene lost 13 bases, with 13 bases spanning the gap. This CDR3 has 12 amino acids. The CDR3 sequence is CASSCRDSPLHF. CDR3 nucleotide sequence: TGTGCCAGCAGCTGCAGGGACTCTCCCCTCCACTTT.

This clonotype was counted ten times or more. The chain has TRBV7-6 and TRBJ2-7; D possibly uses TRBD1 or TRBD2 (5 bases each). The CDR3 contains 15 residues. Trimming cost V 0 bases and J 2 bases, with 11 bases left between them. CDR1 and CDR2 from the germline V gene are SGHVS and FNYEAQ. The CDR3, as DNA: TGTGCCAGCAGCTTAGCGGGAATGGGACCCTACGAGCAGTACTTC. Its protein product is CASSLAGMGPYEQYF.

As concerns this clonotype: Being one base from a much bigger clone, this may be a read error. The chain has TRBV3-1 and TRBJ1-1; TRBD1 matches at 7 bases. Per germline, CDR1 LGHDT and CDR2 YNNKEL (reference sequence). The CDR3 is 14 amino acids. The CDR3 sequence is CASSQEDRSTEASF. The CDR3, as DNA: TGTGCCAGCAGCCAAGAGGACAGGAGTACTGAAGCTTCCTTT.

The chain couples TRBV7-8 to TRBJ1-2, with D hard to call. This CDR3 has 12 residues. Germline CDR1 reads SGHVS; CDR2 reads FQNEAQ. V lost 5 bases to trimming and J lost 7 bases, with 11 bases between them. The CDR3 here is CASSDGSLGYTF. The DNA of the CDR3 is TGTGCCAGCAGCGACGGGAGTCTTGGCTACACCTTC.

This chain connects TRBV9 to TRBJ1-6; 7 bases map to TRBD1. The CDR3 has 13 amino acids. Germline CDR1 and CDR2: SGDLS and YYNGEE. With V trimmed by 5 bases and J by 6 bases, 2 bases remained unmatched. In DNA form, the CDR3 reads TGTGCCAGCAGTTACAGGGGTAATTCACCCCTCCACTTT. Translation gives CASSYRGNSPLHF.

This clonotype was seen many times. The chain carries TRBV20-1 and TRBJ2-5; 10 nucleotides agree with TRBD2. Per germline, CDR1 DFQATT and CDR2 SNEGSKA (reference sequence). With V trimmed by 3 bases and J by 3 bases, 4 bases remained unmatched. The CDR3 consists of 14 residues. In DNA form, the CDR3 reads TGCAGTGCTAGGAGCGGGAGGGGGGAAGAGACCCAGTACTTC. This codes for CSARSGRGEETQYF.

In this sample, this clonotype turned up many times. V usage is TRBV13 and J usage is TRBJ1-6, with D uncertain. Germline CDR1 is PRHDT and CDR2 is FYEKMQ (reference sequence). The CDR3 runs 15 residues. V gave up 0 bases and J gave up 0 bases, with 3 bases separating them. This CDR3 is CASSLGYSYNSPLHF. Written as DNA, the CDR3 is TGTGCCAGCAGCTTAGGATACTCCTATAATTCACCCCTCCACTTT.

This clonotype was counted ten times or more. The chain uses TRBV6-5 and TRBJ2-6; D ambiguous. The V end lost 2 bases, the J end lost 3 bases, and 2 bases lay between the germline ends. The CDR3 runs 13 residues. CDR1 MNHEY and CDR2 SVGAGI come from the germline V gene. Here the CDR3 reads CASSYGGANVLTF. In DNA form, the CDR3 reads TGTGCCAGCAGTTACGGTGGGGCCAACGTCCTGACTTTC.

Comment on this clonotype: No conserved phenylalanine or tryptophan ends this CDR3, so it is likely a read error. Because the CDR3's place on the DNA is in doubt, the DNA is left out and the CDR3 is given as listed by TCRdb. V usage is TRBV11-1 and J usage is TRBJ1-4; the table's TRBD1 call for D was not verified on the DNA. Inclusive of both ends, the CDR3 amounts to 12 amino acids. From germline, CDR1 is SGHAT and CDR2 FQDESV (reference sequence). CDR3 sequence reads: CASSLLSGQGAE.

This clonotype was seen ten or more times. The V call is TRBV2, the J call TRBJ2-7; TRBD2 is a possible D gene (6 bases). Trimming took 6 bases from V and 4 from J, leaving 19 bases between them. Germline V gene lookup returns CDR1 SNHLY and CDR2 FYNNEI. The CDR3 spans 15 residues. The CDR3 sequence is CASSRFRLDGYEQYF. The CDR3 coding sequence is TGTGCCAGCAGCCGGTTTCGACTAGACGGGTACGAGCAGTACTTC.

The gene calls are TRBV7-2 and TRBJ1-4; the D is unclear. V was trimmed by 3 bases and J by 0 bases, leaving 11 bases between them. This CDR3 has 16 residues. From germline, CDR1 is SGHTA and CDR2 FQGNSA. The CDR3 region is CASSFGRGTTNEKLFF. The CDR3 nucleotides read TGTGCCAGCAGCTTTGGCCGAGGGACAACTAATGAAAAACTGTTTTTT.